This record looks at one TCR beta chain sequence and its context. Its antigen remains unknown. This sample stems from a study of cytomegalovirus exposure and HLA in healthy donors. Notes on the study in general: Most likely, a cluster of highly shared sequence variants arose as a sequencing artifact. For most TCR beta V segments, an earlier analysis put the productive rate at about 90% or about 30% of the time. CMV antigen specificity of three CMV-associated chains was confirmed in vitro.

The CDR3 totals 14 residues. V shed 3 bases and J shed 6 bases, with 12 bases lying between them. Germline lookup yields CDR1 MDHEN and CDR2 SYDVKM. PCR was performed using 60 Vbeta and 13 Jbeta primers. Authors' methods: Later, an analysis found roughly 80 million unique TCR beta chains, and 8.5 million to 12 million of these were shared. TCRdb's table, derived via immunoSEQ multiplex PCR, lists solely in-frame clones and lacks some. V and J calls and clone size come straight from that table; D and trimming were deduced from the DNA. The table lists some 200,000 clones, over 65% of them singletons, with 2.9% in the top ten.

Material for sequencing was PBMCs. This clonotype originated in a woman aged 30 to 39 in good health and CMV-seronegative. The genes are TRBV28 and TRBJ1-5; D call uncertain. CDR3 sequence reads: CASSLGRLLQPQHF. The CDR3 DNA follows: TGTGCCAGCAGTTTGGGCAGGTTACTTCAGCCCCAGCATTTT.